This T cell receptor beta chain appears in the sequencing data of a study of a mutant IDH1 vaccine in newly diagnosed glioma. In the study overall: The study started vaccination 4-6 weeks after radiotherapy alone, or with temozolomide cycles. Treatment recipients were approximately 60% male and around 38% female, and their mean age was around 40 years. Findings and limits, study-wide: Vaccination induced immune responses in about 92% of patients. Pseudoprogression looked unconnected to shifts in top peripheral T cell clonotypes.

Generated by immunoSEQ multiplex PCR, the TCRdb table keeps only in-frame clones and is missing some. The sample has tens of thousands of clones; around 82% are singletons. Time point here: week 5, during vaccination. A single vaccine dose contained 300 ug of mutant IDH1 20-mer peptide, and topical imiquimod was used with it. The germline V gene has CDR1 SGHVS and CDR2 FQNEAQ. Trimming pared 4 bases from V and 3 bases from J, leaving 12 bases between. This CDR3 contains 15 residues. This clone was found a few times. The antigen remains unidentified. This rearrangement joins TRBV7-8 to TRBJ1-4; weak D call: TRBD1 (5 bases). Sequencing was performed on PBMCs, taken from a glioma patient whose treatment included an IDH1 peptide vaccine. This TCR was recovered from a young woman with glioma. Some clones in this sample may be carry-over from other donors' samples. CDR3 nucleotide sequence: TGTGCCAGCAGCTCATCCAGGGCAGCTAATGAAAAACTGTTTTTT. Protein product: CASSSSRAANEKLFF. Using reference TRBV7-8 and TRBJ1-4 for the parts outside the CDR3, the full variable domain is GAGVSQSPRYKVAKRGQDVALRCDPISGHVSLFWYQQALGQGPEFLTYFQNEAQLDKSGLPSDRFFAERPEGSVSTLKIQRTQQEDSAVYLCASSSSRAANEKLFFGSGTQLSVL.